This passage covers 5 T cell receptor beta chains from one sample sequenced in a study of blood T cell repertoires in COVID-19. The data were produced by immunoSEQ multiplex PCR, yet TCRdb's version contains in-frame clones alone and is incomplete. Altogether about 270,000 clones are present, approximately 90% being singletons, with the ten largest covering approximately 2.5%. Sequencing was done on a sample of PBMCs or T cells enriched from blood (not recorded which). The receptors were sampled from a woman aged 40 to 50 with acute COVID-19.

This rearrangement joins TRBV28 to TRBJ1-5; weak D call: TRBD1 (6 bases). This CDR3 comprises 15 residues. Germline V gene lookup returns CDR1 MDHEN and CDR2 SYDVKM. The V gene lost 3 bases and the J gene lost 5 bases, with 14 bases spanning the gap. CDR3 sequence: CASSFRDRRYQPQHF. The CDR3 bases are TGTGCCAGCAGTTTTCGAGACAGGAGATATCAGCCCCAGCATTTT.

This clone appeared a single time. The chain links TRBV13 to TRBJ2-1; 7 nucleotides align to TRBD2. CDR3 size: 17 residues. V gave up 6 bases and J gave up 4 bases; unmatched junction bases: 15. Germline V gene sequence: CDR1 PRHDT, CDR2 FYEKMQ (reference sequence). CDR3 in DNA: TGTGCCAGCAGAAAGAAGGCAGTGCGGGAGAATTACAATGAGCAGTTCTTC. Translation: CASRKKAVRENYNEQFF.

This CDR3 is CASSQVYGGTYEQYF. The CDR3 coding sequence is TGCGCCAGCAGCCAAGTATACGGGGGGACCTACGAGCAGTACTTC. The chain joins TRBV4-1 to TRBJ2-7, with 7 bases fitting TRBD2. The CDR3 contains 15 residues. The trim removed 1 base at V and 2 bases at J, leaving 5 bases unmatched. Germline assignment: CDR1 MGHRA and CDR2 YSYEKL.

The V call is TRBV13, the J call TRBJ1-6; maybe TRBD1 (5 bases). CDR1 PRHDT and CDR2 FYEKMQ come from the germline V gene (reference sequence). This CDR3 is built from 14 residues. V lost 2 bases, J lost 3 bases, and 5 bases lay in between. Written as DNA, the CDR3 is TGTGCCAGCAGCTTACAGGGCTATAATTCACCCCTCCACTTT. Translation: CASSLQGYNSPLHF. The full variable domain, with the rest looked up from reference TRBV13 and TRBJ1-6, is AAGVIQSPRHLIKEKRETATLKCYPIPRHDTVYWYQQGPGQDPQFLISFYEKMQSDKGSIPDRFSAQQFSDYHSELNMSSLELGDSALYFCASSLQGYNSPLHFGNGTRLTVT.

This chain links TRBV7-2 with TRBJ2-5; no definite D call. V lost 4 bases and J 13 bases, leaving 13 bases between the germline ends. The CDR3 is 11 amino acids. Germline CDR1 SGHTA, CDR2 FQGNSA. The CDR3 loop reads CASSSTLSLYF. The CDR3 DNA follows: TGTGCCAGCAGCTCGACTCTATCATTGTACTTC. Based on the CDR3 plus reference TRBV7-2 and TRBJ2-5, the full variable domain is GAGVSQSPSNKVTEKGKDVELRCDPISGHTALYWYRQSLGQGLEFLIYFQGNSAPDKSGLPSDRFSAERTGGSVSTLTIQRTQQEDSAVYLCASSSTLSLYFGPGTRLLVL.